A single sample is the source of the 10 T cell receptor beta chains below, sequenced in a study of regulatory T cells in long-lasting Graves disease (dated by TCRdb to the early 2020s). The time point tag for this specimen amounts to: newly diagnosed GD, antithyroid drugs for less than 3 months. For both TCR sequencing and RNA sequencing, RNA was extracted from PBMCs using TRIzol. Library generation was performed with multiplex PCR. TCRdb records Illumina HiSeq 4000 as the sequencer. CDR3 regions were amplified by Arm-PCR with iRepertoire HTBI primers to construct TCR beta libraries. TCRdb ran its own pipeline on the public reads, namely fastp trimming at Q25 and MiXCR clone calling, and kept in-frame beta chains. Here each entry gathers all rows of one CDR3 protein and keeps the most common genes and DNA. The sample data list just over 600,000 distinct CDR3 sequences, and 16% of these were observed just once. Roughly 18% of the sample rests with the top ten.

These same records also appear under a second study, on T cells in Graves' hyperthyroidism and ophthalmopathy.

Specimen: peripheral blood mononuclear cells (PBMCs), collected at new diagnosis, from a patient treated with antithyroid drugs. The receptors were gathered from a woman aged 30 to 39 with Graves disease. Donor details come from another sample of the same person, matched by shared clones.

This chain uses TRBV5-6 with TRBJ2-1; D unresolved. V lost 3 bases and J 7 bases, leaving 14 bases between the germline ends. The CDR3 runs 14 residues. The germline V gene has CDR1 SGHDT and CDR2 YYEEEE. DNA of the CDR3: TGTGCCAGCAGCTCCCAGTTAGATCCGAATGAGCAGTTCTTC. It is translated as CASSSQLDPNEQFF.

CDR3 loop: CAARTGTRDETQYF. In nucleotides, the CDR3 is TGTGCCGCAAGGACCGGGACACGGGATGAGACCCAGTACTTC. This rearrangement joins TRBV10-3 to TRBJ2-5; tentative D call: TRBD1 (6 bases). Germline V CDR1 and CDR2: ENHRY, SYGVKD. Trimming took 11 bases from V and 5 from J, leaving 21 bases between them. The CDR3 spans 14 residues.

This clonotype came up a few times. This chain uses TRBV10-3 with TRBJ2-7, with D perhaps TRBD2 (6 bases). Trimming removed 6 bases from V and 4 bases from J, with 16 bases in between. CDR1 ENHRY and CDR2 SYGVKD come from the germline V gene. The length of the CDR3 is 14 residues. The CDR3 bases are TGTGCCATCAGGGAGGGACTGGCCGTTTACGAGCAGTACTTC. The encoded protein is CAIREGLAVYEQYF.

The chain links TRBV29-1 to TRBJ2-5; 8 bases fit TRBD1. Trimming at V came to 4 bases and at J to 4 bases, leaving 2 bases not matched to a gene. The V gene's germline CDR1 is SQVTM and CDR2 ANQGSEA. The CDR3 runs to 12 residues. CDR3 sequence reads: CSVGQGRETQYF. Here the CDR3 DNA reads TGCAGCGTTGGACAGGGGAGAGAGACCCAGTACTTC.

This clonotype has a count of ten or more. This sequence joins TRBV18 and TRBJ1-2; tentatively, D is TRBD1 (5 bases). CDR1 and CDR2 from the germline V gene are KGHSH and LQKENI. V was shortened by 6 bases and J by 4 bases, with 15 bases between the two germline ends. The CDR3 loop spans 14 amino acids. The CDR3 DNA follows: TGTGCCAGCTCCACCGGGGGACCGAGCTATGGCTACACCTTC. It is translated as CASSTGGPSYGYTF.

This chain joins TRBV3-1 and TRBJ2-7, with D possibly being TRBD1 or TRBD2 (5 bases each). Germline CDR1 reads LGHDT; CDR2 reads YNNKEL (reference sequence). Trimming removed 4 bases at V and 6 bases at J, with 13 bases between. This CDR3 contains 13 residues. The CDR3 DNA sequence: TGTGCCAGCAGCCCGCCTGGGGGTTTCGAGCAGTACTTC. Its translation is CASSPPGGFEQYF.

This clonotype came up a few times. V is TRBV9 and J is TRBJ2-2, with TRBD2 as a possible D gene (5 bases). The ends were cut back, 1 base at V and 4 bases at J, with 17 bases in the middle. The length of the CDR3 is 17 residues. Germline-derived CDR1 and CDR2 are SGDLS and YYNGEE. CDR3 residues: CASSVYSGEITTGELFF. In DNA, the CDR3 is TGTGCCAGCAGCGTATACTCCGGGGAGATCACCACCGGGGAGCTGTTTTTT.

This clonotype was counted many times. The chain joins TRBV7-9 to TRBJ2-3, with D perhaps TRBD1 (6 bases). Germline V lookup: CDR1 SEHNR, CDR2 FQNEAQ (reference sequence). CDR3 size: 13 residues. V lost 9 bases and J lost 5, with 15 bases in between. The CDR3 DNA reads TGTGCCAGTTACAGGGCCCCGGGAGATACGCAGTATTTT. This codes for CASYRAPGDTQYF.

CDR3 loop: CAWSVAGGLEQYF. CDR3 nucleotide sequence: TGTGCCTGGAGTGTAGCGGGAGGGCTCGAGCAGTACTTC. The chain uses TRBV30 and TRBJ2-7; TRBD2 agrees at 10 bases. With V trimmed by 0 bases and J by 6 bases, 2 bases remained unmatched. Germline lookup yields CDR1 GTSNPN and CDR2 SVGIG (reference sequence). The CDR3 sequence is 13 residues long. Full variable domain (missing parts from reference TRBV30 and TRBJ2-7): SQTIHQWPATLVQPVGSPLSLECTVEGTSNPNLYWYRQAAGRGLQLLFYSVGIGQISSEVPQNLSASRPQDRQFILSSKKLLLSDSGFYLCAWSVAGGLEQYFGPGTRLTVT.

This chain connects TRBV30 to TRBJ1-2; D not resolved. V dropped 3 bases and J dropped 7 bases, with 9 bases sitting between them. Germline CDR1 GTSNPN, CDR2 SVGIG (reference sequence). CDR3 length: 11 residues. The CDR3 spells CAWSTRGGYTF. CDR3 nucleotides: TGTGCCTGGAGCACGAGAGGTGGCTACACCTTC.